This T cell receptor (beta chain) comes out of a study of shared clonotypes between healthy human individuals (dated by TCRdb to the early 2020s). Background on the whole study: The cohort included three men and a couple of women between 18 and 49 years of age. Leukapheresis yielded between about 0.85 and 10 billion PBMCs per donor. The study deeply sequenced blood TCR repertoires of five healthy adults to estimate repertoire size and the extent of clonotype sharing between individuals. For each donor, CD4 naive and CD4 memory were each given three plates, CD8 naive was given two plates, and CD8 memory was given one plate. To increase sequencing depth and limit assay-specific biases, TCR repertoire library preparation and sequencing were carried out by different laboratories using diverse techniques.

Using the deep immunoSEQ assay, TCR CDR3 regions were amplified from genomic DNA by multiplex PCR. Extracted genomic DNA from each cell subset was distributed evenly across all wells of several immunoSEQ 96-well plates, and each plate was treated as a replicate. For sorted subsets, roughly 200 ng genomic DNA, equal to 30,000 or so T cell genomes, was loaded into each replicate PCR. Purified libraries were quantified with a Qubit 3.0 fluorometer, sized on a Bioanalyzer 2100, and re-quantified with the KAPA Library Quantification kit. Every immunoSEQ 96-well plate was sequenced on a dedicated single-read 150-cycle Illumina NextSeq 550 flow cell. Per the original workflow: Because only junctional sequences without quality scores were contained in the immunoSEQ output, filtering matching that applied to full-length reads could not be performed. To assign V/J genes and CDR3, sequences were annotated against IMGT germline references using PyIR, a Python wrapper for IgBLAST v1.9. Reads were removed for weak V/J assignments (E-value above 1e-6), missing CDR3, stop codons, out-of-frame junctions, or ambiguous translated residues. V3J clonotypes were defined as sequences sharing the same inferred V gene, J gene, and CDR3 amino acid sequence. Percentage overlap between repertoires was computed as shared unique clonotypes divided by the size of the smaller repertoire. Three approaches were used to assess repertoire richness: RTK rarefaction, the Chao1 estimator, and Recon v2.1 estimates of unobserved clonotypes. OLGA was used to compute generation probabilities for all TCRbeta clonotypes that the gDNA method yielded from a few donors. Imported from immuneACCESS, the table was reduced by TCRdb to in-frame sequences with V and J called. These copies leave out some clones; in studies compared against another copy, an unresolved V gene accounts for under half, and the cause of the remainder is not known. D and trimming come from the DNA, and the V and J calls and clone size come from that table. The sample includes approximately 1.4 million clones, with 95% to 99% observed a single time. Around 0.47% of the sample is held by the ten biggest clonotypes.

Regarding this clone: Its cognate antigen has yet to be identified. Base quality data are lacking; no much larger clone is found one base away.

Its CDR3 holds 12 amino acids, cysteine through phenylalanine. Solely the CDR3 DNA is kept, with 36 bases framed from the first base. Cut back by 3 bases and 8 bases, the V and J ends lie 10 bases apart. From the germline V gene, CDR1 is KGHSH and CDR2 is LQKENI. The research as a whole found: Sampling was restricted to blood, and TCR repertoires in tissue are likely to differ from TCR repertoires in blood. The genetic and exposure-history diversity represented was limited by the small number of donors. Rarefaction of sorted-subset datasets indicated incomplete sequencing despite the large sequencing depth. Based on pairwise subsampling, the degree of clonotype sharing among donors was expected to be affected by sequencing depth. Sharing across a few donors was observed for approximately 5% of naive CD4, under 4% of naive CD8, 2% to 2.5% of memory CD4, and about 0.4% of memory CD8 clonotypes. Compared with non-shared clonotypes, the clonotypes found in all four sorted-subset donors had higher generation probabilities. Naive subsets generally had larger estimated clonotype richness than memory subsets.

The donors were healthy, HIV-negative adults who had no recently reported acute infections or vaccinations. Every donor was a Caucasian adult residing in Nashville, Tennessee, USA. CD4+ T cells were enriched by magnetic negative selection; naive cells were then positively selected on CD45RA, and the negative fraction formed the memory subset. After blood collection by leukapheresis, PBMCs were isolated using Ficoll-Histopaque density gradient centrifugation and then cryopreserved in the vapor phase of liquid nitrogen. Purity and quantity of every magnetically sorted T cell population were checked by analytical flow cytometry. From each sorted fraction, genomic DNA was isolated and quantified by UV absorbance on a Nanodrop 2000c.

The chain couples TRBV18 to TRBJ1-1; a confident D gene designation cannot be given. The clonotype comes from a man aged 25-40 years in good health. The sample was naive CD4+ T cells sorted from blood. The cell subset or site label here, explained by the study, means: CD45RA+ positively selected. The CDR3 region has the sequence CASSPPTPEAFF. The nucleotide sequence reads as follows: TGTGCCAGCTCACCTCCTACACCCGAAGCTTTCTTT.